The clone carrying this TCR beta chain was detected only a few times. Its antigen is as yet unknown. There are 14 residues in the CDR3. After removal of 4 bases from V and 4 bases from J, the junction contained 5 bases not matched to a gene. In germline, CDR1 is SGHRS, CDR2 YFSETQ. These data are taken from a study of T cells after posttransplantation cyclophosphamide. Methotrexate plus calcineurin inhibitor accompanied controls' myeloablative marrow transplants; sampling was 1 year later. General study points: TRB clonality was highly associated with recipient CMV seropositivity and reactivation. Later post-transplant blood repertoires were often dominated by donor CD8+ memory clones. TRB overlap between skin or GI tissue T cells and blood was limited.

Sequencing was performed with immunoSEQ multiplex PCR; in TCRdb, only in-frame clones are kept and a portion is missing. This table has 3,000 to 4,500 clones, 70% to 75% appearing once. The sequence derives from a female patient aged 45 to 65 who received an allogeneic stem cell transplant from an unrelated donor, was CMV-positive, and had acute and chronic GVHD. The graft donor may account for some of the T cells. The chain recombines TRBV5-1 with TRBJ1-3; TRBD1 matches 7 bases. The specimen comprised PBMCs, sampled after allogeneic stem cell transplant with calcineurin inhibitor and methotrexate. The DNA for the CDR3 is TGCGCCAGCAGCAGAGGACAGGCCGGAAACACCATATATTTT. Its translation: CASSRGQAGNTIYF. The full variable domain, in which reference TRBV5-1 and TRBJ1-3 provide the parts outside the CDR3, is KAGVTQTPRYLIKTRGQQVTLSCSPISGHRSVSWYQQTPGQGLQFLFEYFSETQRNKGNFPGRFSGRQFSNSRSEMNVSTLELGDSALYLCASSRGQAGNTIYFGEGSWLTVV.